These 4 T cell receptor beta chains came from one sample sequenced in a study of preoperative IRX-2 immunotherapy in early breast cancer. Treatment described: preoperative locoregional IRX-2 cytokine immunotherapy. Repertoires were generated with immunoSEQ multiplex PCR, while TCRdb's copy carries only in-frame clones and drops some. The sample consists of about 1,600 clones, 60% to 80% of them appearing once. The input for sequencing was tumor tissue, taken after IRX-2 immunotherapy. Receptors originate from a human donor with breast cancer.

The CDR3 here is CAWSTTYSARGGYTF. The CDR3 DNA sequence: TGTGCCTGGAGTACTACCTACTCTGCTAGGGGAGGCTACACCTTC. The chain is built from TRBV30 and TRBJ1-2; possible D gene TRBD1, 5 bases. Trimming took 2 bases from V and 8 from J, leaving 21 bases between them. This CDR3 is built from 15 residues. Germline CDR1 and CDR2: GTSNPN and SVGIG (reference sequence).

The genes are TRBV27 and TRBJ1-3; weak D call: TRBD1 (5 bases). Looked up from germline, CDR1 is MNHEY and CDR2 is SMNVEV (reference sequence). The length of the CDR3 is 16 residues. V lost 4 bases to trimming and J lost 6 bases, with 19 bases between them. This CDR3 is CASSSLGAGIINTIYF. The CDR3 nucleotides read TGTGCCAGCAGTTCCCTTGGGGCCGGGATAATAAACACCATATATTTT.

V is TRBV5-1 and J is TRBJ2-2; 12 bases are a match to TRBD1. Germline CDR1 reads SGHRS; CDR2 reads YFSETQ. The V and J ends lost 0 bases and 4 bases, in that order; junction bases with no gene match: 4. The CDR3 spans 17 residues. The CDR3 region has the DNA TGCGCCAGCAGCTTGGCCGGGACAGGGGGCGGCACCGGGGAGCTGTTTTTT. It is translated as CASSLAGTGGGTGELFF.

The sample holds one count of this clone. The chain links TRBV29-1 to TRBJ1-1; D gene ambiguous. Germline values: CDR1 SQVTM, CDR2 ANQGSEA. CDR3 size: 12 residues. As DNA, the CDR3 is TGCAGTATTAAGTCCGGCTACACTGAAGCTTTCTTT. Protein: CSIKSGYTEAFF.